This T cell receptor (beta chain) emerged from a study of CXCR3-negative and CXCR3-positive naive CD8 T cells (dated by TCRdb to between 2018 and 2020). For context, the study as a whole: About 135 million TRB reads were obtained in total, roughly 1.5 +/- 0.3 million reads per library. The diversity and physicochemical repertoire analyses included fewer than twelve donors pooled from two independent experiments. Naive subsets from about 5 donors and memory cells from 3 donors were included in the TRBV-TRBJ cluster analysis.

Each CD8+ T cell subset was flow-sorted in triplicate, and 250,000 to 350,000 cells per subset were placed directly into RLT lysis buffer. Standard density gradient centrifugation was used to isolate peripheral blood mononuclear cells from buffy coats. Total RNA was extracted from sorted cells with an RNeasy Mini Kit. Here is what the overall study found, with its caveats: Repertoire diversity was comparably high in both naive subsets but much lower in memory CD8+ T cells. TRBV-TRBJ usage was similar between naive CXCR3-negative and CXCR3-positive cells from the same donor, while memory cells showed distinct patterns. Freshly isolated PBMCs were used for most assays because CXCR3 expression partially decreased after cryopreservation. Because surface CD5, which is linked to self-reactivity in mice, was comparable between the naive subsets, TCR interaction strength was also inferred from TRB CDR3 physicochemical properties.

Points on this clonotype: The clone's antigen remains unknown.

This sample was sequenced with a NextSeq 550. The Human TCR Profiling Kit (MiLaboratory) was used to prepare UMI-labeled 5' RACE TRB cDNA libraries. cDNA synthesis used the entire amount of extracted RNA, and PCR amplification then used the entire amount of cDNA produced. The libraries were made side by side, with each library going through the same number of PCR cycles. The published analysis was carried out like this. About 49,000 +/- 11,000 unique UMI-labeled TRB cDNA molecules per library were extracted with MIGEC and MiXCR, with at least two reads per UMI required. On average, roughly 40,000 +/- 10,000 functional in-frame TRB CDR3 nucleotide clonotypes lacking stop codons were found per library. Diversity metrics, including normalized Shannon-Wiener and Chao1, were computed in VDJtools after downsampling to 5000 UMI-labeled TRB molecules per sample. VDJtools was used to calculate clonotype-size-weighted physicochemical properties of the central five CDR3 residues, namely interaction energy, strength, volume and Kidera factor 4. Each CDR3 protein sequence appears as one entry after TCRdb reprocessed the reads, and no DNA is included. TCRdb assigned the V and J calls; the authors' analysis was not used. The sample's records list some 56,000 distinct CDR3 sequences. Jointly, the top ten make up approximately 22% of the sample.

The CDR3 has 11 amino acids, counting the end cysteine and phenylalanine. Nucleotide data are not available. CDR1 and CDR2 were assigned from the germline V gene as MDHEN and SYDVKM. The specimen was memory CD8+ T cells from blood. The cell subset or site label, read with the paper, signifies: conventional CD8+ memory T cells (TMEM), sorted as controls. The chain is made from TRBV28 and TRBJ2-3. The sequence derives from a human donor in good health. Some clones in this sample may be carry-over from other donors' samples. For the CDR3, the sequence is CASSWPDTQYF.